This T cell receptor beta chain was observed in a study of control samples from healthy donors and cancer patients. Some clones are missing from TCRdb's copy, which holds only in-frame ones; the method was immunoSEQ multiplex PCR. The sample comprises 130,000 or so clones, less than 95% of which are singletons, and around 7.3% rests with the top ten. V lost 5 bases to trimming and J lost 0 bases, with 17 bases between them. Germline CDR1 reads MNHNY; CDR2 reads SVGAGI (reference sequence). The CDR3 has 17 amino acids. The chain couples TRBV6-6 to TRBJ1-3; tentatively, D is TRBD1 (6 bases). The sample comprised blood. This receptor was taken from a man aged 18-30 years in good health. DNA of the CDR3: TGTGCCAGCAGTCCAACCTTGGGGGCCAACTCTGGAAACACCATATATTTT. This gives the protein CASSPTLGANSGNTIYF.